The entry below describes one TCR beta chain. The source of the sample is a study of technical replicates of blood from a few donors. Libraries were prepared by immunoSEQ multiplex PCR; TCRdb keeps only in-frame clonotypes and omits some of them. The table shows about 82,000 clones, with about 91% occurring only once. The germline V gene encodes CDR1 SGHKS and CDR2 YYEKEE (reference sequence). Trimming removed 4 bases from V and 5 bases from J; junction bases left unmatched: 8. This CDR3 is built from 15 residues. This TCR was sampled from a human donor in good health. The sequencing sample was made of T cells isolated from PBMCs. The J gene is TRBJ1-5, the V gene TRBV5-5, with 8 positions matching TRBD1. CDR3 DNA sequence: TGTGCCAGCAGCCCGTTAGGACAGGGCTATCAGCCCCAGCATTTT. Protein product: CASSPLGQGYQPQHF.